These 14 T cell receptor beta chains were sequenced from one sample in a study of T cells after yellow fever vaccination (dated by TCRdb to about 2019). Library prep was done by 5' RACE. Sequencer: Illumina HiSeq 2500. TCRdb ran its own pipeline on the public reads, namely fastp trimming at Q25 and MiXCR clone calling, and kept in-frame beta chains. For every CDR3 protein sequence, its rows merge into one entry that carries the most common genes and DNA. The sample table holds 610,000 or so distinct CDR3 sequences, of which around 12% were seen once. The ten largest clones add up to more than 12% of the sample. The meaning of the sample's treatment or condition label: live attenuated yellow fever vaccine strain. The source was PBMCs, collected on the day of the yellow fever booster vaccination. These receptors originate from a man aged 25-45 years who received the YFV17D yellow fever vaccine.

This clonotype was seen a few times. The chain couples TRBV4-1 to TRBJ2-5; tentative D call: TRBD2 (6 bases). The CDR3 consists of 15 residues. Germline V gene lookup returns CDR1 MGHRA and CDR2 YSYEKL. V lost 0 bases, J lost 0 bases, and 8 bases lay in between. The CDR3 region is CASSQDREYQETQYF. The CDR3 nucleotides read TGCGCCAGCAGCCAAGACCGGGAGTACCAAGAGACCCAGTACTTC.

This clonotype was found a few times. This sequence joins TRBV6-5 and TRBJ1-2; D might be TRBD1 (5 bases). V dropped 4 bases and J dropped 7 bases, with 16 bases sitting between them. The CDR3 spans 14 residues. The V gene's germline CDR1 is MNHEY and CDR2 SVGAGI. The CDR3 DNA reads as TGTGCCAGCAGTTCCCCGCGTGGGGCGACTGGCTACACCTTC. Its translation: CASSSPRGATGYTF.

The V gene is TRBV18, the J gene TRBJ2-6; D gene uncertain. Germline loops: CDR1 KGHSH, CDR2 LQKENI. The CDR3 runs to 16 residues. V was cut by 6 bases and J by 0 bases, with 12 bases left in between. In nucleotides, the CDR3 is TGTGCCAGCTCGCTCGGACGCCTCTCTGGGGCCAACGTCCTGACTTTC. It specifies CASSLGRLSGANVLTF.

This clonotype was detected many times. This sequence joins TRBV5-1 and TRBJ2-1; D gene unclear. V lost 4 bases, J lost 6 bases, and 11 bases lay in between. CDR1 and CDR2 (germline): SGHRS, YFSETQ. The CDR3 consists of 13 residues. In nucleotides, the CDR3 is TGCGCCAGCAGCCTGGAGTGGGGCAATGAGCAGTTCTTC. This translates into CASSLEWGNEQFF.

The rearrangement joins TRBV3-1 to TRBJ2-1; D remains unclear. From germline, CDR1 is LGHDT and CDR2 YNNKEL (reference sequence). The length of the CDR3 is 18 residues. V was clipped by 5 bases and J by 5 bases, with 25 bases between them. CDR3 DNA sequence: TGTGCCAGCAGCAAGCAGCTCCGGCGGAGACAAAATGACAATGAGCAGTTCTTC. As protein: CASSKQLRRRQNDNEQFF.

In nucleotides, the CDR3 is TGTGCCAGCAGCCAGACGGGACTAGCGGGAGGGGCAGATACGCAGTATTTT. Residues: CASSQTGLAGGADTQYF. The chain combines TRBV4-2 with TRBJ2-3, with 16 bases matching TRBD2. There are 17 residues in the CDR3. V shed 3 bases and J 4 bases; nucleotides not matched to a gene: 4. The germline CDR1 and CDR2 sequences are LGHNA and YNFKEQ.

This clonotype was observed a handful of times. The V gene is TRBV5-1, the J gene TRBJ2-1; 15 bases agree with TRBD2. This CDR3 contains 18 residues. Germline CDR1 reads SGHRS; CDR2 reads YFSETQ. Trimming at V came to 4 bases and at J to 7 bases, leaving 12 bases not matched to a gene. CDR3 bases: TGCGCCAGCAGCAGAGGACTAGCGGGAGGGCCGCCGGGTAATGAGCAGTTCTTC. Protein product: CASSRGLAGGPPGNEQFF.

This chain uses TRBV6-1 with TRBJ1-1, with TRBD1 matching over 8 bases. This CDR3 has 15 residues. Germline lookup yields CDR1 MNHNS and CDR2 SASEGT. After removal of 6 bases from V and 5 bases from J, the junction contained 11 bases not matched to a gene. This CDR3 reads CASSFAGGAGTEAFF. CDR3 sequence (DNA): TGTGCCAGCAGCTTCGCAGGGGGCGCAGGGACTGAAGCTTTCTTT.

V and J are TRBV23-1 and TRBJ2-7; no definite D call. Being an ORF, TRBV23-1 has a function that is uncertain. This CDR3 is 15 amino acids long. Between the trimmed V and J ends, which lost 3 bases and 2 bases, there was a span of 14 bases. The CDR3 DNA sequence: TGCGCCAGCAGTCATAGGTCTTCCAAAACCTACGAGCAGTACTTC. Amino acids: CASSHRSSKTYEQYF.

This chain connects TRBV11-2 to TRBJ2-5, with D possibly being TRBD1 (5 bases). The CDR3 extends over 14 amino acids. Germline V gene lookup returns CDR1 SGHAT and CDR2 FQNNGV. With 7 bases removed from V and 3 bases from J, the gap between germline ends came to 15 bases. The CDR3 protein is CASTTWGREETQYF. The CDR3 DNA reads as TGTGCCAGCACAACCTGGGGCAGGGAAGAGACCCAGTACTTC.

This clonotype occurred a few times. The V and J genes are TRBV7-6 and TRBJ1-2; D remains unclear. CDR1 is SGHVS, CDR2 FNYEAQ, per germline. The V end lost 5 bases, the J end lost 2 bases, and 15 bases lay between the germline ends. This CDR3 comprises 15 residues. The CDR3 nucleotides are TGTGCCAGCAGCGCCCTGTCTGCCATAAACTATGGCTACACCTTC. Protein sequence: CASSALSAINYGYTF.

This clonotype was counted only a few times. V and J are TRBV15 and TRBJ2-5, with a tentative D call TRBD2 (6 bases). CDR1 is LNHNV, CDR2 YYDKDF, per germline (reference sequence). CDR3 length: 15 residues. The V end lost 5 bases, the J end lost 5 bases, and 18 bases lay between the germline ends. The CDR3 region has the DNA TGTGCCACCAGCCAGCGGGTCAGTGGTGGTGAGACCCAGTACTTC. Its translation: CATSQRVSGGETQYF.

The gene calls are TRBV20-1 and TRBJ2-7, with D perhaps TRBD2 (6 bases). CDR3 size: 15 residues. Trimming removed 3 bases from V and 3 bases from J, with 18 bases in between. Germline CDR1 reads DFQATT; CDR2 reads SNEGSKA (reference sequence). DNA of the CDR3: TGCAGTGCTAGCCCGTCTAGCGTCGGAGGCTACGAGCAGTACTTC. Amino acid sequence: CSASPSSVGGYEQYF.

This chain joins TRBV20-1 and TRBJ2-7; tentatively, D is TRBD2 (6 bases). Looked up from germline, CDR1 is DFQATT and CDR2 is SNEGSKA (reference sequence). Trimming removed 3 bases at V and 2 bases at J, with 14 bases between. The CDR3 is made up of 14 amino acids. CDR3 residues: CSASGRGLTYEQYF. DNA of the CDR3: TGCAGTGCTAGCGGGCGGGGATTAACCTACGAGCAGTACTTC.